This TCR beta chain appears in the sequencing data of a study of blood T cell repertoires in COVID-19. Study summary: PBMCs, B-cell-depleted T cells, or T cells provided the cDNA or gDNA that made up the material.

CDR1 is MGHRA and CDR2 is YSYEKL in the germline V gene. The CDR3 is 15 amino acids. J lost 5 bases, V lost 2 bases, and 5 bases had no gene match. Per the study methods: The assay estimated nucleated cells by amplifying reference gene primers. The repertoire was sequenced with immunoSEQ multiplex PCR; TCRdb's copy has only in-frame clones and lacks some. V and J calls and clone size are copied from that table; D and trimming were computed from the DNA. The table lists about 100,000 clones, around four fifths of them singletons. The source is a man between 65 and 80 years old with active or convalescent COVID-19. Sample: peripheral blood. The chain combines TRBV4-1 with TRBJ2-5; 10 bases are shared with TRBD1. Here the CDR3 reads CASSQTGTGVETQYF. In DNA form, the CDR3 reads TGCGCCAGCAGCCAAACCGGGACAGGGGTCGAGACCCAGTACTTC.